These 30 T cell receptor beta chains came from one sample sequenced in a study of shared clonotypes between healthy human individuals. Assay used: immunoSEQ multiplex PCR; TCRdb lists only in-frame clones, some missing. The repertoire holds roughly 2 million clones, 85% to 95% seen once, with roughly 0.13% in the top ten. Sequencing input: naive CD4+ T cells sorted from blood. Subset here: CD45RA+ positively selected. These receptors were obtained from a man between 18 and 29 years old in good health.

The CDR3 bases are TGTGCCAGTAGTCCCTCGGACAGGGGGTCGGGGGAGCAGTACTTC. Translated: CASSPSDRGSGEQYF. The rearrangement links TRBV19 to TRBJ2-7; 10 nucleotides align to TRBD1. Germline CDR1 is LNHDA and CDR2 is SQIVND (reference sequence). With 5 bases clipped from V and 7 bases from J, the junction kept 11 bases outside the gene matches. CDR3 size: 15 residues.

About this clone: Other DNA sequences in this sample translate to the same CDR3. The V gene is TRBV5-4, the J gene TRBJ2-3, with 7 bases that match TRBD1. The V gene's germline CDR1 is SGHNT and CDR2 YYREEE (reference sequence). The CDR3 spans 14 residues. Trimming removed 0 bases from V and 5 bases from J; junction bases left unmatched: 3. The CDR3: CASSLDRGRDTQYF. CDR3 nucleotides: TGTGCCAGCAGCTTGGACAGGGGTCGAGATACGCAGTATTTT.

This chain uses TRBV21-1 with TRBJ2-7. TRBV21-1 is a listed pseudogene. This CDR3 has 17 residues. CDR3 DNA sequence: TGTGCCAGCAGCAGACGACGAAGTGAAAGCCCTTCCTACGAGCAGTACTTC. Translating it yields CASSRRRSESPSYEQYF.

The chain links TRBV4-3 to TRBJ1-6; 9 positions match TRBD1. Unmatched junction bases numbered 7, after V lost 4 bases and J lost 6 bases. This CDR3 has 16 amino acids. Germline V gene data show CDR1 as LGHNA and CDR2 as YSLEER. The CDR3 DNA follows: TGCGCCAGCAGCCCCGGGACAGGGACCACTAATTCACCCCTCCACTTT. Translating it yields CASSPGTGTTNSPLHF.

For this clone: A much larger clone lies a single base off, so this may be a read error. The missing conserved phenylalanine or tryptophan at the end of this CDR3 makes a read error likely. The limits of the CDR3 on the DNA are not certain, so only TCRdb's listed CDR3 is given. The chain recombines TRBV29-1 with TRBJ1-6. Germline V gene lookup returns CDR1 SQVTM and CDR2 ANQGSEA. Ends included, the CDR3 has 8 residues. Here the CDR3 reads CSVEDWRN.

This clone has just one count. This specimen includes other DNA sequences encoding the same CDR3. This chain joins TRBV6-6 and TRBJ1-2; TRBD1 aligns across 7 bases. From germline, CDR1 is MNHNY and CDR2 SVGAGI (reference sequence). Trimming at V came to 3 bases and at J to 0 bases, leaving 4 bases not matched to a gene. The CDR3 runs 15 residues. In DNA, the CDR3 is TGTGCCAGCAGTTATTCCGGGACAGCTAACTATGGCTACACCTTC. Amino acid sequence: CASSYSGTANYGYTF.

This rearrangement joins TRBV10-1 to TRBJ2-7; perhaps TRBD2 as D (5 bases). The V and J ends lost 0 bases and 4 bases respectively, with 10 bases between them. Germline-derived CDR1 and CDR2 are WNHNN and SYGVQD (reference sequence). The CDR3 has 14 residues. The CDR3 loop is CASSESRLPYEQYF. CDR3 nucleotides: TGCGCCAGCAGTGAGTCGAGACTACCTTACGAGCAGTACTTC.

The chain is built from TRBV6-6 and TRBJ2-3; 10 bases fit TRBD2. The junction had 10 bases not matched to a gene; V was cut back by 8 bases and J by 8 bases. The CDR3 runs to 14 residues. CDR1 and CDR2 (germline): MNHNY, SVGAGI (reference sequence). CDR3 loop: CASYQSGGASTQYF. The CDR3 DNA is TGTGCCAGCTATCAGAGCGGGGGGGCGTCTACGCAGTATTTT.

J is TRBJ1-5 and V is TRBV5-1; TRBD1 is a possible D gene (5 bases). The CDR3 has 15 amino acids. Germline V gene lookup returns CDR1 SGHRS and CDR2 YFSETQ. V gave up 4 bases and J gave up 1 base, with 12 bases separating them. The CDR3 spells CASSVQGGSNQPQHF. CDR3 nucleotide sequence: TGCGCCAGCAGCGTCCAGGGTGGGAGCAATCAGCCCCAGCATTTT.

The chain links TRBV5-8 to TRBJ2-7; TRBD1 might be the D (5 bases). The CDR3 has 13 amino acids. Germline-derived CDR1 and CDR2 are SGHTS and YDEGEE. Trimming cost V 5 bases and J 4 bases, with 13 bases left between them. The CDR3 nucleotides are TGTGCCAGCAGTAGTCAGGGCGGTTACGAGCAGTACTTC. Translated: CASSSQGGYEQYF.

This clone is a singleton in its sample. The rearrangement uses TRBV7-2 and TRBJ1-2; 8 bases map to TRBD1. CDR3 length: 15 residues. From germline, CDR1 is SGHTA and CDR2 FQGNSA. The trim removed 5 bases at V and 5 bases at J, leaving 10 bases unmatched. CDR3 region: CASSAGQGRKYGYTF. The CDR3, as DNA: TGTGCCAGCAGCGCCGGACAGGGTAGGAAATATGGCTACACCTTC.

The V call is TRBV4-1, the J call TRBJ2-7, with TRBD1 matching 10 bases. V was pared by 1 base and J by 3 bases, with 6 bases of the junction left unmatched. The CDR3 has 16 residues. Germline V gene data show CDR1 as MGHRA and CDR2 as YSYEKL. In nucleotides, the CDR3 is TGCGCCAGCAGCCAAGTCCGGGACAGGGGTAACTACGAGCAGTACTTC. Its translation: CASSQVRDRGNYEQYF.

The chain uses TRBV28 and TRBJ1-1; unclear D gene. Trimming took 7 bases from V and 2 from J, leaving 11 bases between them. Germline CDR1 reads MDHEN; CDR2 reads SYDVKM. The CDR3 consists of 13 residues. CDR3 residues: CASTQVLNTEAFF. In nucleotides, the CDR3 is TGTGCCAGCACCCAGGTCCTAAACACTGAAGCTTTCTTT.

This clone was recorded a few times. The rearrangement uses TRBV28 and TRBJ1-2; the match to TRBD1 covers 7 bases. Germline CDR1 and CDR2: MDHEN and SYDVKM. The CDR3 has 14 amino acids. Trimming cost V 4 bases and J 9 bases; bases outside gene matches: 11. CDR3 DNA sequence: TGTGCCAGCAGTTCCCCTGCGACAGGGAAACGCTACACCTTC. Translation gives CASSSPATGKRYTF.

The DNA for the CDR3 is TGTGCCAGCAGCCTGGACCCAGATACGCAGTATTTT. Its protein product is CASSLDPDTQYF. The chain combines TRBV6-6 with TRBJ2-3; D not resolved. Trimming pared 6 bases from V and 4 bases from J, leaving 8 bases between. The CDR3 is 12 amino acids. Germline loops: CDR1 MNHNY, CDR2 SVGAGI (reference sequence).

The chain has TRBV2 and TRBJ2-6; D might be TRBD1 (6 bases). The CDR3 extends over 15 amino acids. Germline V gives CDR1 SNHLY, CDR2 FYNNEI. Trimming took 7 bases from V and 4 from J, leaving 14 bases between them. In nucleotides, the CDR3 is TGTGCCAGCACCCCGAGGGGGACAGGGGCCAACGTCCTGACTTTC. Amino acid sequence: CASTPRGTGANVLTF.

The rearrangement joins TRBV10-2 to TRBJ1-2; 8 bases are a match to TRBD1. This CDR3 contains 14 residues. The germline V gene encodes CDR1 WSHSY and CDR2 SAAADI. With 2 bases clipped from V and 7 bases from J, the junction kept 6 bases outside the gene matches. CDR3 amino acids: CASSETDRGAGYTF. For the CDR3, the DNA is TGCGCCAGCAGTGAGACTGACAGGGGTGCTGGCTACACCTTC.

This chain connects TRBV25-1 to TRBJ2-5; the match to TRBD2 covers 7 bases. Germline CDR1 reads MGHDK; CDR2 reads SYGVNS. V lost 3 bases, J lost 4 bases, and 5 bases stayed unmatched. The CDR3 is 14 residues long. DNA of the CDR3: TGTGCCAGCAGTGACCAGCGGGACTCAGAGACCCAGTACTTC. Amino acid sequence: CASSDQRDSETQYF.

The chain has TRBV7-3 and TRBJ2-7, with a possible D match to TRBD1 (5 bases). Trimming removed 2 bases at V and 4 bases at J, with 12 bases between. The germline V gene has CDR1 SGHTA and CDR2 FQGTGA. There are 14 residues in the CDR3. The CDR3 region is CASSLGQGGYEQYF. As DNA, the CDR3 is TGTGCCAGCAGCTTAGGTCAGGGTGGTTACGAGCAGTACTTC.

The chain links TRBV7-2 to TRBJ2-7; 9 nucleotides align to TRBD2. The CDR3 consists of 15 residues. CDR1 SGHTA and CDR2 FQGNSA come from the germline V gene. V trimming: 1 base; J trimming: 6 bases; junction bases outside the gene matches: 7. CDR3 protein: CASSLERLAVAEQYF. The CDR3 DNA reads as TGTGCCAGCAGCTTAGAACGACTAGCGGTCGCCGAGCAGTACTTC.

This clone was seen a single time. This chain joins TRBV9 and TRBJ2-3; D gene ambiguous. The V gene lost 0 bases and the J gene lost 2 bases, with 10 bases spanning the gap. Germline CDR1 reads SGDLS; CDR2 reads YYNGEE. This CDR3 has 15 amino acids. The chain's CDR3 is CASSVDTAFTDTQYF. CDR3 DNA: TGTGCCAGCAGCGTAGACACGGCGTTCACAGATACGCAGTATTTT.

This rearrangement joins TRBV2 to TRBJ2-6; the D gene is possibly TRBD2 (5 bases). The CDR3 extends over 17 amino acids. Germline assignment: CDR1 SNHLY and CDR2 FYNNEI. Trimming pared 4 bases from V and 4 bases from J, leaving 17 bases between. The CDR3 protein is CASSGREGSAGANVLTF. In DNA, the CDR3 is TGTGCCAGCAGTGGACGAGAGGGCTCAGCAGGGGCCAACGTCCTGACTTTC.

This clone was detected only once. This chain links TRBV7-2 with TRBJ1-2; perhaps TRBD1 as D (5 bases). V gave up 4 bases and J gave up 6 bases, with 12 bases separating them. The germline V gene encodes CDR1 SGHTA and CDR2 FQGNSA. The CDR3 length is 13 residues. CDR3 in amino acids: CASSYEGFNGYTF. The CDR3 DNA reads as TGTGCCAGCAGCTACGAGGGGTTCAATGGCTACACCTTC. Complete variable domain (other parts from reference TRBV7-2 and TRBJ1-2): GAGVSQSPSNKVTEKGKDVELRCDPISGHTALYWYRQSLGQGLEFLIYFQGNSAPDKSGLPSDRFSAERTGGSVSTLTIQRTQQEDSAVYLCASSYEGFNGYTFGSGTRLTVV.

V and J are TRBV14 and TRBJ2-7; TRBD2 agrees at 10 bases. Germline V gives CDR1 SGHDN, CDR2 FVKESK. The CDR3 runs to 16 residues. Germline trimming cut 2 bases from V and 2 bases from J; bases unmatched to any gene: 6. The CDR3 loop reads CASSQLGLAEAYEQYF. CDR3 in DNA: TGTGCCAGCAGCCAACTCGGACTAGCGGAGGCCTACGAGCAGTACTTC.

This clone was picked up one time. The chain recombines TRBV30 with TRBJ1-4; D is unclear. V was pared by 0 bases and J by 4 bases, with 9 bases between. In germline, CDR1 is GTSNPN, CDR2 SVGIG (reference sequence). There are 14 residues in the CDR3. Written as DNA, the CDR3 is TGTGCCTGGAGTGTTGGGCACCGTAATGAAAAACTGTTTTTT. It translates to CAWSVGHRNEKLFF.

As to this clone: A read error may explain this, as a much larger clone is one base away. Other nucleotide sequences from this sample produce the same CDR3. This chain joins TRBV28 and TRBJ1-1; D is unclear. The CDR3 loop spans 11 amino acids. Trimming left V 6 bases short and J 0 bases short, with 2 bases between. The germline gives CDR1 MDHEN, CDR2 SYDVKM. The DNA of the CDR3 is TGTGCCAGCAGGATGAACACTGAAGCTTTCTTT. It yields the protein CASRMNTEAFF.

This clone was picked up a small number of times. The genes are TRBV7-8 and TRBJ2-1; weak D call: TRBD2 (7 bases). V lost 3 bases to trimming and J lost 5 bases, with 26 bases between them. The germline CDR1 and CDR2 sequences are SGHVS and FQNEAQ. The CDR3 is made up of 19 amino acids. For the CDR3, the DNA is TGTGCCAGCAGCTTGAGGACAGTTTCGCCTAGCGGAAAGGACAATGAGCAGTTCTTC. Its protein product is CASSLRTVSPSGKDNEQFF.

J is TRBJ1-5 and V is TRBV19; D is unresolved. CDR1 is LNHDA and CDR2 is SQIVND in the germline V gene (reference sequence). V was clipped by 5 bases and J by 9 bases, with 11 bases between them. The CDR3 runs to 12 residues. The CDR3 coding sequence is TGTGCCAGTAGTTTCCGGTCGTTGCCCCAGCATTTT. As protein: CASSFRSLPQHF.

This clone was seen a handful of times. The chain employs TRBV5-1 and TRBJ2-5; 7 bases are a match to TRBD1. The germline CDR1 and CDR2 sequences are SGHRS and YFSETQ. The CDR3 length is 16 residues. Trimming at V came to 3 bases and at J to 2 bases, leaving 10 bases not matched to a gene. Here the CDR3 reads CASSSSGQTFQETQYF. The CDR3 DNA sequence: TGCGCCAGCAGCTCCTCGGGACAGACATTTCAAGAGACCCAGTACTTC. Variable domain in full (rest from reference TRBV5-1 and TRBJ2-5): KAGVTQTPRYLIKTRGQQVTLSCSPISGHRSVSWYQQTPGQGLQFLFEYFSETQRNKGNFPGRFSGRQFSNSRSEMNVSTLELGDSALYLCASSSSGQTFQETQYFGPGTRLLVL.

The V call is TRBV14, the J call TRBJ1-1, with 7 bases fitting TRBD1. V shed 4 bases and J 1 base; nucleotides not matched to a gene: 3. Germline V gene lookup returns CDR1 SGHDN and CDR2 FVKESK. The CDR3 spans 14 residues. CDR3 DNA sequence: TGTGCCAGCAGCCCGCAGGGGGGGAACACTGAAGCTTTCTTT. Translation gives CASSPQGGNTEAFF.